The 24 T cell receptor beta chains listed next were all sequenced from one sample in a study of shared clonotypes between healthy human individuals. Libraries were prepared by immunoSEQ multiplex PCR; TCRdb keeps only in-frame clonotypes and omits some of them. Of about 450,000 clones in the sample, roughly 80% were seen once. The specimen sequenced was PBMCs. The receptors originated from a woman in her forties in good health. Some clones in this sample may be carry-over from other donors' samples.

V is TRBV28 and J is TRBJ1-2; the D gene is possibly TRBD1 (6 bases). This CDR3 is 13 amino acids long. CDR1 and CDR2 from the germline V gene are MDHEN and SYDVKM. V gave up 6 bases and J gave up 2 bases, with 10 bases separating them. For the CDR3, the DNA is TGTGCCAGCAGCTCAACAGGGAACTATGGCTACACCTTC. Its translation: CASSSTGNYGYTF.

The V and J genes are TRBV28 and TRBJ1-5, with D hard to call. Germline V gives CDR1 MDHEN, CDR2 SYDVKM. CDR3 length: 13 amino acids. V lost 2 bases to trimming and J lost 8 bases, with 10 bases between them. CDR3 residues: CASSLQVDEPQHF. The CDR3 DNA reads TGTGCCAGCAGTTTACAGGTTGACGAGCCCCAGCATTTT. The full variable domain, its missing parts supplied by reference TRBV28 and TRBJ1-5, is DVKVTQSSRYLVKRTGEKVFLECVQDMDHENMFWYRQDPGLGLRLIYFSYDVKMKEKGDIPEGYSVSREKKERFSLILESASTNQTSMYLCASSLQVDEPQHFGDGTRLSIL.

The chain carries TRBV7-2 and TRBJ2-7; 8 bases match TRBD2. Germline-derived CDR1 and CDR2 are SGHTA and FQGNSA. Trimming took 6 bases from V and 4 from J; bases not matched to a gene: 11. The CDR3 is 15 amino acids. CDR3 DNA: TGTGCCAGCAGTAAAAGCGGGAGTCAGTTGTACGAGCAGTACTTC. It specifies CASSKSGSQLYEQYF.

The rearrangement joins TRBV11-1 to TRBJ2-3, with D tentatively TRBD1 (7 bases). Trimming removed 5 bases from V and 10 bases from J, with 13 bases in between. This CDR3 contains 12 residues. CDR1 is SGHAT and CDR2 is FQDESV in the germline V gene (reference sequence). This CDR3 reads CASSQGGTAQYF. Here the CDR3 DNA reads TGTGCCAGCAGCCAAGGGGGGACAGCGCAGTATTTT.

The V gene is TRBV5-4, the J gene TRBJ2-5; tentatively, D is TRBD1 or TRBD2 (5 bases each). V was pared by 3 bases and J by 1 base, with 13 bases between. Germline V gives CDR1 SGHNT, CDR2 YYREEE (reference sequence). This CDR3 has 15 residues. The CDR3 sequence is CASSSTPGAQETQYF. CDR3 nucleotides: TGTGCCAGCAGCTCAACCCCCGGGGCCCAAGAGACCCAGTACTTC.

Remarks on this clone: The sample contains more than one DNA sequence encoding this CDR3. The J gene is TRBJ2-7, the V gene TRBV11-2; D is perhaps TRBD2 (6 bases). The CDR3 has 13 residues. The V end was cut by 5 bases, the J end by 2 bases, with 10 bases between. In germline, CDR1 is SGHAT, CDR2 FQNNGV. The CDR3 protein is CASSGGPTYEQYF. The CDR3 DNA reads TGTGCCAGCAGCGGAGGGCCGACCTACGAGCAGTACTTC.

The V and J genes are TRBV7-9 and TRBJ1-2; D possibly corresponds to TRBD1 (5 bases). CDR3 length equals 14 residues. With 0 bases removed from V and 1 base from J, the gap between germline ends came to 6 bases. Germline CDR1 SEHNR, CDR2 FQNEAQ (reference sequence). The CDR3 reads CASSLATDNYGYTF. CDR3 nucleotide sequence: TGTGCCAGCAGCTTAGCGACAGATAACTATGGCTACACCTTC.

As for this clone: At one boundary the junction diverges from the germline segment, which might be a read error. V usage is TRBV7-7 and J usage is TRBJ2-3; no definite D call. Per germline, CDR1 SSHAT and CDR2 FNYEAQ (reference sequence). The CDR3 runs 14 residues. The CDR3 nucleotides are TGTGCTAGCAGCCCAATCACTCCCACAGATACGCAGTATTTT. This sequence encodes CASSPITPTDTQYF.

The chain recombines TRBV6-5 with TRBJ1-1; D gene unclear. Germline-derived CDR1 and CDR2 are MNHEY and SVGAGI. The V gene lost 8 bases and the J gene lost 1 base, with 11 bases spanning the gap. This CDR3 region has 13 residues. In nucleotides, the CDR3 is TGTGCCAGCGGACTGGAGGGGAACACTGAAGCTTTCTTT. Its translation: CASGLEGNTEAFF.

The V and J genes are TRBV5-4 and TRBJ2-7, with TRBD2 as a possible D gene (6 bases). Trimming left V 1 base short and J 2 bases short, with 13 bases between. This CDR3 region has 15 residues. Looked up from germline, CDR1 is SGHNT and CDR2 is YYREEE (reference sequence). This CDR3 reads CASSLFPSETYEQYF. In nucleotides, the CDR3 is TGTGCCAGCAGCTTGTTCCCTAGCGAGACCTACGAGCAGTACTTC.

DNA of the CDR3: TGTGCCAGCAGCCACTGGCACAGAAAAGAGACCCAGTACTTC. As protein: CASSHWHRKETQYF. This chain connects TRBV5-6 to TRBJ2-5; unclear D gene. Trimming stripped 4 bases from V and 3 bases from J, with 13 bases between. This CDR3 has 14 amino acids. Per germline, CDR1 SGHDT and CDR2 YYEEEE.

A note on this clone: Different DNA sequences within this sample yield the same CDR3. The J gene is TRBJ2-7, the V gene TRBV28, with D unclear. V was trimmed by 2 bases and J by 3 bases, leaving 5 bases between them. This CDR3 is 12 amino acids long. Germline-derived CDR1 and CDR2 are MDHEN and SYDVKM. The CDR3 DNA follows: TGTGCCAGCAGTTTAGGAAGCTACGAGCAGTACTTC. Protein: CASSLGSYEQYF.

This clone occurred many times. Additional DNA sequences in this sample encode the identical CDR3. Here the CDR3 DNA reads TGTGCCAGCAGATCGTCCGGAAACACCATATATTTT. Amino acids: CASRSSGNTIYF. The J gene is TRBJ1-3, the V gene TRBV28; D ambiguous. The length of the CDR3 is 12 residues. V gave up 6 bases and J gave up 4 bases, with 7 bases separating them. The germline V gene encodes CDR1 MDHEN and CDR2 SYDVKM.

The chain uses TRBV19 and TRBJ2-2; TRBD1 matches 7 bases. Germline CDR1 is LNHDA and CDR2 is SQIVND (reference sequence). J gave up 4 bases and V 6 bases, and 5 bases lay outside the gene matches. This CDR3 spans 14 amino acids. DNA for the CDR3: TGTGCCAGTAGCCAGGGACAGTTCACCGGGGAGCTGTTTTTT. Translated: CASSQGQFTGELFF.

This chain uses TRBV6-1 with TRBJ2-7; D is perhaps TRBD1 (5 bases). The germline V gene encodes CDR1 MNHNS and CDR2 SASEGT. The CDR3 is 14 amino acids. V was shortened by 2 bases and J by 4 bases, with 12 bases between the two germline ends. The CDR3 spells CASSESRQSYEQYF. The CDR3 bases are TGTGCCAGCAGTGAATCCCGACAGTCATACGAGCAGTACTTC.

This clone was recorded a few times. One junction end does not reproduce the germline sequence, and a read error may be involved. The chain is built from TRBV2 and TRBJ2-5; 7 nucleotides match TRBD2. The CDR3 runs to 13 residues. Germline V gene sequence: CDR1 SNHLY, CDR2 FYNNEI. The CDR3 loop is CASSKAGKETQYF. As DNA, the CDR3 is TGTGCCAGCAGTAAAGCGGGAAAAGAGACCCAGTACTTC.

This rearrangement joins TRBV19 to TRBJ2-1; D is unresolved. Germline values: CDR1 LNHDA, CDR2 SQIVND (reference sequence). The germline V and J ends were trimmed by 3 bases and 1 base, with 7 bases remaining between them. The CDR3 consists of 14 residues. The CDR3 here is CASSMADSYNEQFF. In DNA form, the CDR3 reads TGTGCCAGTAGTATGGCAGATTCCTACAATGAGCAGTTCTTC. Together with reference TRBV19 and TRBJ2-1, the CDR3 gives the full variable domain: DGGITQSPKYLFRKEGQNVTLSCEQNLNHDAMYWYRQDPGQGLRLIYYSQIVNDFQKGDIAEGYSVSREKKESFPLTVTSAQKNPTAFYLCASSMADSYNEQFFGPGTRLTVL.

J is TRBJ2-1 and V is TRBV7-9, with TRBD1 matching over 9 bases. After removal of 3 bases from V and 6 bases from J, the junction contained 3 bases not matched to a gene. Germline values: CDR1 SEHNR, CDR2 FQNEAQ (reference sequence). The CDR3 runs to 14 residues. The CDR3 DNA is TGTGCCAGCAGCTTTGGGGGACAGGGCAATGAGCAGTTCTTC. Translating gives CASSFGGQGNEQFF.

The V gene is TRBV6-5, the J gene TRBJ2-5; D is uncertain. This CDR3 has 11 amino acids. CDR1 is MNHEY, CDR2 SVGAGI, per germline. V lost 6 bases and J 5 bases, leaving 7 bases between the germline ends. The CDR3: CASRGYETQYF. CDR3 coding DNA: TGTGCCAGCAGGGGGTATGAGACCCAGTACTTC.

The rearrangement uses TRBV9 and TRBJ2-3; 8 nucleotides match TRBD2. V trimming: 2 bases; J trimming: 4 bases; junction bases outside the gene matches: 9. Germline CDR1 is SGDLS and CDR2 is YYNGEE. The CDR3 consists of 16 residues. The CDR3 nucleotides are TGTGCCAGCAGCGTCCGAGCGGGAGCAGTGGCAGATACGCAGTATTTT. It yields the protein CASSVRAGAVADTQYF.

V gene TRBV27 combines with J gene TRBJ2-6; 8 bases match TRBD1. V was clipped by 3 bases and J by 4 bases; unmatched bases: 8. Germline V CDR1 and CDR2: MNHEY, SMNVEV (reference sequence). There are 17 residues in the CDR3. CDR3 sequence reads: CASSLWTGSSGANVLTF. For the CDR3, the DNA is TGTGCCAGCAGTTTGTGGACAGGGTCTTCCGGGGCCAACGTCCTGACTTTC. The full variable domain, with the rest looked up from reference TRBV27 and TRBJ2-6, is EAQVTQNPRYLITVTGKKLTVTCSQNMNHEYMSWYRQDPGLGLRQIYYSMNVEVTDKGDVPEGYKVSRKEKRNFPLILESPSPNQTSLYFCASSLWTGSSGANVLTFGAGSRLTVL.

V and J are TRBV29-1 and TRBJ2-7, with TRBD2 as a possible D gene (6 bases). This CDR3 has 13 amino acids. CDR1 and CDR2 (germline): SQVTM, ANQGSEA. Between the trimmed V and J ends, which lost 4 bases and 7 bases, there was a span of 17 bases. The CDR3 nucleotides are TGCAGCGTTGGTCCTAGCGAGGGCTTAGAGCAGTACTTC. It translates to CSVGPSEGLEQYF.

Note on this clone: The same CDR3 also results from other DNA sequences found in this sample. V usage is TRBV5-1 and J usage is TRBJ2-7; perhaps TRBD2 as D (7 bases). The V end lost 1 base, the J end lost 0 bases, and 11 bases lay between the germline ends. This CDR3 comprises 15 residues. CDR1 is SGHRS, CDR2 YFSETQ, per germline. CDR3 in DNA: TGCGCCAGCAGCTTGAGCGGGACACGCTCCTACGAGCAGTACTTC. Its translation: CASSLSGTRSYEQYF.

The sample holds one count of this clone. The rearrangement uses TRBV11-2 and TRBJ2-1, with D possibly being TRBD1 or TRBD2 (5 bases each). CDR3 size: 15 residues. The V gene lost 5 bases and the J gene lost 4 bases, with 15 bases spanning the gap. CDR1 is SGHAT, CDR2 FQNNGV, per germline. This CDR3 is CASSRSGTRYNEQFF. In DNA form, the CDR3 reads TGTGCCAGCAGCCGTAGTGGGACCCGATACAATGAGCAGTTCTTC.